Reported below is one T cell receptor (beta chain). Its target is not known. The V and J ends lost 8 bases and 7 bases, in that order; junction bases with no gene match: 10. This CDR3 has 14 residues. Per germline, CDR1 LNHDA and CDR2 SQIVND (reference sequence). These data originate in a study of blood T cells in healthy people across ages. Study overall: Using template switching, researchers captured about one barcoded beta molecule for each two T cells.

Study-level findings and limits: TCR beta diversity, measured per million T cells, fell in a roughly linear way with age.

A minimum of 6.5 million PBMCs was isolated per sample. A second 7 to 11 cycle PCR used barcoded and J-beta primers. Each CDR3 protein gets one entry after TCRdb re-called the 5' RACE reads with MiXCR. The sample has roughly 1,800,000 distinct CDR3 sequences, around 50% seen once. V usage is TRBV19 and J usage is TRBJ2-2; 7 nucleotides agree with TRBD1. The sample comprised blood. The sequence was collected from a woman between 40 and 50 years old in good health. The CDR3 DNA follows: TGTGCCAGTCTAGACAGGGTTAATCGCGGGGAGCTGTTTTTT. Translating gives CASLDRVNRGELFF. The complete variable domain, with remaining parts taken from reference TRBV19 and TRBJ2-2, reads DGGITQSPKYLFRKEGQNVTLSCEQNLNHDAMYWYRQDPGQGLRLIYYSQIVNDFQKGDIAEGYSVSREKKESFPLTVTSAQKNPTAFYLCASLDRVNRGELFFGEGSRLTVL.